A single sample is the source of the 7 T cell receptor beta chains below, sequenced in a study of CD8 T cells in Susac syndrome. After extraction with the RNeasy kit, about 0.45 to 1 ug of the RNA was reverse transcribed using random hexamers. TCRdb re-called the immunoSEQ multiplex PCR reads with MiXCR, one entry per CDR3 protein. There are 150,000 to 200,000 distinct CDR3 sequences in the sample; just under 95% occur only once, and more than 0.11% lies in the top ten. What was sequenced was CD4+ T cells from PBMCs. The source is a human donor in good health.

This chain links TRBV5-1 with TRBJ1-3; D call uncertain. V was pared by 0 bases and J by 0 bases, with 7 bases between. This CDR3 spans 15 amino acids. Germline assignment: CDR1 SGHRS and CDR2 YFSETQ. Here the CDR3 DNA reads TGCGCCAGCAGCTTGGACCCCTTCTCTGGAAACACCATATATTTT. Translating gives CASSLDPFSGNTIYF.

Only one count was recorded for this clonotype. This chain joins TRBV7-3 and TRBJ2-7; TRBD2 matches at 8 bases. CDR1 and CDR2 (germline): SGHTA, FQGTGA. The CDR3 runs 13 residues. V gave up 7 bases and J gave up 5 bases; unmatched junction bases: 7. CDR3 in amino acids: CASTPGGANEQYF. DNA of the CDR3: TGTGCCAGCACTCCGGGGGGGGCTAACGAGCAGTACTTC.

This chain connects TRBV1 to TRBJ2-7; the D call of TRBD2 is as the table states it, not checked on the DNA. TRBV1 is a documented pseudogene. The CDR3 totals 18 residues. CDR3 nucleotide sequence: TGCACCAGCAGCCAAGATAGGGACTGGGCAGGGCATTTCCACGAGCAGTACTTC. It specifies CTSSQDRDWAGHFHEQYF.

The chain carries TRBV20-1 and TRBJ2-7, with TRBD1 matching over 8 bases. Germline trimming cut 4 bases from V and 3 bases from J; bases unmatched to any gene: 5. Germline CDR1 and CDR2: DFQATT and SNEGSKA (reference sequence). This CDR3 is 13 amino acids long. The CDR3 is CSATGQGSYEQYF. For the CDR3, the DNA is TGCAGTGCTACCGGACAGGGTAGCTACGAGCAGTACTTC.

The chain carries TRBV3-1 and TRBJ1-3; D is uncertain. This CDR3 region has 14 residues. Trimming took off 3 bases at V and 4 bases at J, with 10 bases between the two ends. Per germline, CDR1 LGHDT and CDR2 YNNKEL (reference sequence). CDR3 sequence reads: CASSHPERGNTIYF. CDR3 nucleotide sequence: TGTGCCAGCAGCCACCCAGAGCGGGGAAACACCATATATTTT.

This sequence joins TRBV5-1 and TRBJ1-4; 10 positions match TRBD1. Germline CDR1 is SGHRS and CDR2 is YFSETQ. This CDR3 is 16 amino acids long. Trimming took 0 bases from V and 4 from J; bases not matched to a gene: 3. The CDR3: CASSLAGQGSNEKLFF. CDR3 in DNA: TGCGCCAGCAGCTTGGCGGGACAGGGGAGTAATGAAAAACTGTTTTTT.

This CDR3 reads CASSEAWRGYGELFF. The CDR3, as DNA: TGTGCCAGCAGTGAAGCGTGGAGGGGGTATGGGGAGCTGTTTTTT. The genes are TRBV6-1 and TRBJ2-2; the D call may be TRBD1 or TRBD2 (6 bases each). The germline V and J ends were trimmed by 0 bases and 8 bases, with 13 bases remaining between them. CDR3 length: 15 amino acids. Germline V gene data show CDR1 as MNHNS and CDR2 as SASEGT.